This T cell receptor (beta chain) came from a study of blood T cell repertoires in COVID-19. In the study overall: Some COVID-19 samples were acute and others convalescent; all came from the United States, Italy and Spain. In each case, the material was cDNA or gDNA derived from T cells, B-cell-depleted T cells, or PBMCs.

Some clones are missing from TCRdb's copy, which holds only in-frame ones; the method was immunoSEQ multiplex PCR. The profile shows some 24,000 clones, about 88% of them singletons. Trimming removed 6 bases at V and 8 bases at J, with 16 bases between. The CDR3 sequence is 13 residues long. Material for sequencing was peripheral blood. This chain joins TRBV12-3 or TRBV12-4 and TRBJ1-2; tentatively, D is TRBD1 (6 bases). This TCR was sampled from a man aged 65 to 85 with acute or convalescent COVID-19. For the CDR3, the DNA is TGTGCCAGCAGCCTCGACAGGCGGCGGGGCTACACCTTC. It specifies CASSLDRRRGYTF.